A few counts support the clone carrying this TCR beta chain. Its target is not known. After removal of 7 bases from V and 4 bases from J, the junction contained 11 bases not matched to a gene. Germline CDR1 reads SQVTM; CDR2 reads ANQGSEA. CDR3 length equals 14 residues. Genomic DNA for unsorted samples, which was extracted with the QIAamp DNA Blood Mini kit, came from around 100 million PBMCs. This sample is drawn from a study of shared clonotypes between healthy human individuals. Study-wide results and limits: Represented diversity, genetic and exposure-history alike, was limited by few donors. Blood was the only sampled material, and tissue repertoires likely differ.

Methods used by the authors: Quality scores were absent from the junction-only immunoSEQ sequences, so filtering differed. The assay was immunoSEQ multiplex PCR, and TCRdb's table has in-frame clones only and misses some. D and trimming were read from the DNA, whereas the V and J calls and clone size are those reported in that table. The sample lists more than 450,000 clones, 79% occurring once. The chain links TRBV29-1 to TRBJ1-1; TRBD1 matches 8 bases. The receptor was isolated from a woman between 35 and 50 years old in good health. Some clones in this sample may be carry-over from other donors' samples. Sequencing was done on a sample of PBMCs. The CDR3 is CSAMTGAGGTEAFF. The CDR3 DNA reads TGCAGCGCCATGACAGGGGCGGGGGGCACTGAAGCTTTCTTT. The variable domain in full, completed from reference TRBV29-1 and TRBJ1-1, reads SAVISQKPSRDICQRGTSLTIQCQVDSQVTMMFWYRQQPGQSLTLIATANQGSEATYESGFVIDKFPISRPNLTFSTLTVSNMSPEDSSIYLCSAMTGAGGTEAFFGQGTRLTVV.